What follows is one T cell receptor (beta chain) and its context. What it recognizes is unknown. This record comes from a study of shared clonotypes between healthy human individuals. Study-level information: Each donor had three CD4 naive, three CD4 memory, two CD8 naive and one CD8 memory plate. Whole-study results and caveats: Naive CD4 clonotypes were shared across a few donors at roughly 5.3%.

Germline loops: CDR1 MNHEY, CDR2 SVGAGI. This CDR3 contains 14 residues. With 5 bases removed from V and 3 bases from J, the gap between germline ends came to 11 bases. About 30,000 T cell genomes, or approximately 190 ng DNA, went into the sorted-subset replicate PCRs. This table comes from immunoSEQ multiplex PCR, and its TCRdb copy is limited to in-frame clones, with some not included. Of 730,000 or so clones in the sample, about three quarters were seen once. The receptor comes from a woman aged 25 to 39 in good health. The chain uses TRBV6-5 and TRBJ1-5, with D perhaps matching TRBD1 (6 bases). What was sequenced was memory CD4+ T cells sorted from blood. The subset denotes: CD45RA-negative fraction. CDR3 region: CASSRTDPNQPQHF. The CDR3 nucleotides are TGTGCCAGCAGTCGGACAGACCCCAATCAGCCCCAGCATTTT.